A single sample gave rise to the 24 T cell receptor beta chains below, sequenced in a study of shared clonotypes between healthy human individuals. Clones were sequenced by immunoSEQ multiplex PCR, and TCRdb holds only the in-frame ones, with some missing. The sample shows about 1.5 million clones, approximately 98% of them seen only once. Sequencing was performed on naive CD4+ T cells sorted from blood. The sample's subset: CD45RA+ positively selected. Every receptor here comes from a man aged 25-45 years in good health.

The chain combines TRBV6-4 with TRBJ1-5; TRBD1 agrees at 7 bases. Germline CDR1 and CDR2: MRHNA and SNTAGT. V was pared by 10 bases and J by 4 bases, with 10 bases of the junction left unmatched. The CDR3 loop spans 14 amino acids. This chain's CDR3 is CATHRDSNNQPQHF. CDR3 coding DNA: TGTGCCACCCACCGGGACAGCAATAATCAGCCCCAGCATTTT.

The genes are TRBV7-9 and TRBJ2-3, with a weak D call TRBD2 (6 bases). The length of the CDR3 is 15 residues. The V gene lost 5 bases and the J gene lost 5 bases, with 17 bases spanning the gap. Germline V gives CDR1 SEHNR, CDR2 FQNEAQ (reference sequence). The CDR3 nucleotides are TGTGCCAGCAGCAGCGGAGGGACCGGTTTAGATACGCAGTATTTT. Protein sequence: CASSSGGTGLDTQYF.

The rearrangement links TRBV7-9 to TRBJ1-5, with D possibly TRBD1 on 5 matching bases. The germline CDR1 and CDR2 sequences are SEHNR and FQNEAQ (reference sequence). The CDR3 has 15 amino acids. The V end lost 2 bases, the J end lost 3 bases, and 11 bases lay between the germline ends. The DNA of the CDR3 is TGTGCCAGCAGCTTACAGGGCGAAAACAATCAGCCCCAGCATTTT. It yields the protein CASSLQGENNQPQHF.

In its sample, this clone was seen once. The rearrangement joins TRBV7-2 to TRBJ2-3; 11 bases are shared with TRBD2. The CDR3 extends over 16 amino acids. Germline CDR1 and CDR2: SGHTA and FQGNSA. Losses at the gene ends were 1 base for V and 6 bases for J; bases not matched to a gene: 6. The CDR3 sequence is CASSLGLAGGRDTQYF. The CDR3 DNA sequence: TGTGCCAGCAGCTTAGGTCTAGCGGGGGGCAGGGATACGCAGTATTTT.

This clone was recorded only once. The V gene is TRBV30, the J gene TRBJ2-7; D gene uncertain. This CDR3 has 11 amino acids. V was shortened by 4 bases and J by 1 base, with 5 bases between the two germline ends. CDR1 GTSNPN and CDR2 SVGIG come from the germline V gene (reference sequence). Here the CDR3 reads CAWTKSYEQYF. CDR3 bases: TGTGCCTGGACCAAGTCCTACGAGCAGTACTTC. The variable domain in full, completed from reference TRBV30 and TRBJ2-7, reads SQTIHQWPATLVQPVGSPLSLECTVEGTSNPNLYWYRQAAGRGLQLLFYSVGIGQISSEVPQNLSASRPQDRQFILSSKKLLLSDSGFYLCAWTKSYEQYFGPGTRLTVT.

The J gene is TRBJ2-5, the V gene TRBV14; D may be TRBD2 (5 bases). This CDR3 is 13 amino acids long. V was trimmed by 2 bases and J by 9 bases, leaving 13 bases between them. Germline V gene lookup returns CDR1 SGHDN and CDR2 FVKESK. CDR3 in amino acids: CASSQMTGSPQYF. The CDR3 bases are TGTGCCAGCAGCCAAATGACGGGGAGTCCCCAGTACTTC.

This rearrangement joins TRBV11-2 to TRBJ2-7; 7 bases map to TRBD2. Losses at the gene ends were 1 base for V and 5 bases for J; bases not matched to a gene: 14. This CDR3 comprises 17 residues. Looked up from germline, CDR1 is SGHAT and CDR2 is FQNNGV. CDR3 bases: TGTGCCAGCAGCTTAGGGTTGCGGGCGGGAGAAGGCAACGAGCAGTACTTC. This codes for CASSLGLRAGEGNEQYF.

The rearrangement links TRBV29-1 to TRBJ1-1; D gene unclear. Trimming shortened V by 4 bases and J by 3 bases, and 12 bases separated the two germline ends. Germline V gives CDR1 SQVTM, CDR2 ANQGSEA. The CDR3 totals 13 residues. This chain's CDR3 is CSVVEVRDTEAFF. The DNA for the CDR3 is TGCAGCGTTGTCGAGGTCCGGGACACTGAAGCTTTCTTT.

The CDR3 sequence is CASSLRQGLTNTEAFF. In DNA, the CDR3 is TGTGCCAGCAGCCTACGACAGGGGTTAACGAACACTGAAGCTTTCTTT. The chain couples TRBV28 to TRBJ1-1; TRBD1 matches 8 bases. The length of the CDR3 is 16 residues. J lost 1 base, V lost 6 bases, and 10 bases had no gene match. Germline-derived CDR1 and CDR2 are MDHEN and SYDVKM.

The J gene is TRBJ2-7, the V gene TRBV11-3; D unresolved. The length of the CDR3 is 14 residues. V lost 1 base, J lost 2 bases, and 9 bases lay in between. Germline-derived CDR1 and CDR2 are SGHNT and YENEEA. CDR3 bases: TGTGCCAGCAGCTTAGGGGCAACAGCCTACGAGCAGTACTTC. It specifies CASSLGATAYEQYF.

DNA for the CDR3: TGTGCCAGTAGTGGGACAGGGTTTGAGACCCAGTACTTC. Protein sequence: CASSGTGFETQYF. The chain uses TRBV19 and TRBJ2-5; 9 bases line up with TRBD1. The V segment lost 5 bases and the J segment 5 bases; nucleotides outside the gene matches: 3. Germline CDR1 LNHDA, CDR2 SQIVND (reference sequence). CDR3 length equals 13 residues.

This chain uses TRBV6-5 with TRBJ2-1; 9 nucleotides agree with TRBD1. The CDR3 extends over 13 amino acids. The junction had 5 bases not matched to a gene; V was cut back by 10 bases and J by 4 bases. Germline loops: CDR1 MNHEY, CDR2 SVGAGI. For the CDR3, the DNA is TGTGCCACAACAGGGGGCAGATACAATGAGCAGTTCTTC. It codes for CATTGGRYNEQFF.

The rearrangement links TRBV4-1 to TRBJ1-4; no clear D. CDR1 is MGHRA, CDR2 YSYEKL, per germline. Trimming shortened V by 2 bases and J by 4 bases, and 8 bases separated the two germline ends. CDR3 length equals 14 residues. Here the CDR3 reads CASSQLAVNEKLFF. CDR3 in DNA: TGCGCCAGCAGCCAATTGGCAGTTAATGAAAAACTGTTTTTT.

As to this clone: Sequence at one end of the junction differs from germline and may be a read error. The rearrangement joins TRBV18 to TRBJ1-1, with D maybe TRBD1 (6 bases). Germline CDR1 is KGHSH and CDR2 is LQKENI. This CDR3 is built from 14 residues. The CDR3 sequence is CASSPPRDKGPNDF. The DNA of the CDR3 is TGTGCCAGCTCACCTCCCCGGGACAAAGGCCCCAATGACTTT.

This rearrangement joins TRBV7-9 to TRBJ1-4; D is undetermined. Germline V CDR1 and CDR2: SEHNR, FQNEAQ (reference sequence). Trimming pared 0 bases from V and 6 bases from J, leaving 11 bases between. CDR3 size: 15 residues. The CDR3 reads CASSLAAMGDEKLFF. CDR3 in DNA: TGTGCCAGCAGCTTAGCGGCCATGGGAGATGAAAAACTGTTTTTT.

On this clone: Compared with germline, one end of the junction differs, possibly owing to a read error. The J gene is TRBJ2-7, the V gene TRBV5-8, with TRBD1 identical over 8 bases. CDR1 is SGHTS and CDR2 is YDEGEE in the germline V gene. This CDR3 spans 15 amino acids. Here the CDR3 DNA reads TGTGCCAGCAGCCGAACCGGGACAGGCTCCCACGAGCAGTACTTC. Protein sequence: CASSRTGTGSHEQYF.

For the CDR3, the DNA is TGCGCCAGCAGCCCGGGACTCACTGACAATGAGCAGTTCTTC. Protein product: CASSPGLTDNEQFF. J is TRBJ2-1 and V is TRBV4-1, with a possible D match to TRBD2 (6 bases). Trimming shortened V by 4 bases and J by 5 bases, and 12 bases separated the two germline ends. CDR1 is MGHRA, CDR2 YSYEKL, per germline. The CDR3 spans 14 residues.

The rearrangement uses TRBV29-1 and TRBJ2-1; 7 bases are shared with TRBD2. Losses at the gene ends were 3 bases for V and 2 bases for J; bases not matched to a gene: 10. The CDR3 spans 16 residues. Per germline, CDR1 SQVTM and CDR2 ANQGSEA. The CDR3 is CSVDVLGRATYNEQFF. The DNA for the CDR3 is TGCAGCGTTGATGTTTTGGGGAGGGCGACCTACAATGAGCAGTTCTTC.

The chain joins TRBV4-3 to TRBJ2-3, with TRBD2 matching over 11 bases. The junction had 7 bases not matched to a gene; V was cut back by 0 bases and J by 5 bases. CDR3 length: 17 amino acids. Germline CDR1 LGHNA, CDR2 YSLEER. The CDR3 loop is CASSQDGLAGGRDTQYF. The CDR3 coding sequence is TGCGCCAGCAGCCAAGATGGTCTAGCGGGAGGTAGAGATACGCAGTATTTT.

This chain joins TRBV5-4 and TRBJ1-1, with D perhaps matching TRBD1 (5 bases). In germline, CDR1 is SGHNT, CDR2 YYREEE (reference sequence). V lost 7 bases and J 5 bases, leaving 24 bases between the germline ends. CDR3 length: 16 residues. The CDR3 is CASSGVGGIIGTEAFF. The CDR3 DNA sequence: TGTGCCAGCTCAGGCGTGGGGGGAATAATTGGGACTGAAGCTTTCTTT.

This clone was seen only once. The rearrangement joins TRBV5-1 to TRBJ1-1; perhaps TRBD1 as D (5 bases). V was cut by 1 base and J by 4 bases, with 17 bases left in between. The CDR3 totals 16 residues. CDR1 and CDR2 from the germline V gene are SGHRS and YFSETQ. The CDR3: CASSLSSGLDSTEAFF. The CDR3 bases are TGCGCCAGCAGCTTGAGTTCAGGGTTGGATAGCACTGAAGCTTTCTTT.

The rearrangement joins TRBV19 to TRBJ2-5; 7 bases fit TRBD2. The CDR3 is 15 amino acids. The germline gives CDR1 LNHDA, CDR2 SQIVND (reference sequence). Germline trimming cut 5 bases from V and 4 bases from J; bases unmatched to any gene: 10. Written as DNA, the CDR3 is TGTGCCAGTAGTGGTTTTGCGGGAGTCACAGAGACCCAGTACTTC. Residues: CASSGFAGVTETQYF.

The chain couples TRBV5-8 to TRBJ1-2, with D possibly matching TRBD1 (6 bases). The V gene's germline CDR1 is SGHTS and CDR2 YDEGEE. Trimming took off 1 base at V and 7 bases at J, with 11 bases between the two ends. The CDR3 totals 13 residues. The CDR3 is CASSLWGGGGYTF. Written as DNA, the CDR3 is TGTGCCAGCAGCTTGTGGGGGGGCGGTGGCTACACCTTC.

J is TRBJ1-1 and V is TRBV30, with D unclear. V was shortened by 6 bases and J by 1 base, with 6 bases between the two germline ends. This CDR3 region has 11 residues. Looked up from germline, CDR1 is GTSNPN and CDR2 is SVGIG (reference sequence). CDR3 protein: CACKKNTEAFF. The CDR3 nucleotides are TGTGCCTGCAAGAAGAACACTGAAGCTTTCTTT.